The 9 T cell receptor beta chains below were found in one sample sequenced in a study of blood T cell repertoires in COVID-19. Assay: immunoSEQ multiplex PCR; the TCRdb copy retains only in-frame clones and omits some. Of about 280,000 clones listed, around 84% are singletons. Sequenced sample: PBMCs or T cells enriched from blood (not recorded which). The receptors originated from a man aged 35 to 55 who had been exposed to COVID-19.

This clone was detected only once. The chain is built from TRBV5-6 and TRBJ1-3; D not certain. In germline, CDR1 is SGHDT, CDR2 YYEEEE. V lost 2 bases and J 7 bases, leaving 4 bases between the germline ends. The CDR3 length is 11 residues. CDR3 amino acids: CASSFTNTIYF. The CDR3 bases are TGTGCCAGCAGCTTTACTAACACCATATATTTT. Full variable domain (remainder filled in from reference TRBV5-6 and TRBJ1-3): DAGVTQSPTHLIKTRGQQVTLRCSPKSGHDTVSWYQQALGQGPQFIFQYYEEEERQRGNFPDRFSGHQFPNYSSELNVNALLLGDSALYLCASSFTNTIYFGEGSWLTVV.

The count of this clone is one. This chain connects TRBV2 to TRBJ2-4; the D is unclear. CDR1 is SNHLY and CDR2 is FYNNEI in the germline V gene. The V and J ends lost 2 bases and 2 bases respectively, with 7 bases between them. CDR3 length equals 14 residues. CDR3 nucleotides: TGTGCCAGCAGTGAACTTAGTTCCAAAAACATTCAGTACTTC. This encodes CASSELSSKNIQYF.

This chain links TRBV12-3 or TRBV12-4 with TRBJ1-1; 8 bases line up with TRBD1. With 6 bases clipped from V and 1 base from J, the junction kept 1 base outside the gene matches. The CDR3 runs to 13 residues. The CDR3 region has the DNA TGTGCCAGCAGCAGGGGGCCGAACACTGAAGCTTTCTTT. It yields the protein CASSRGPNTEAFF.

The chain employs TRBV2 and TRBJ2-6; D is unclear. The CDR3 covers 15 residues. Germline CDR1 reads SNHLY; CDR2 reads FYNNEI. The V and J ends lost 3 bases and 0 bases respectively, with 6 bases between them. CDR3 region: CASSELVSGANVLTF. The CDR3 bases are TGTGCCAGCAGTGAGCTAGTCTCTGGGGCCAACGTCCTGACTTTC.

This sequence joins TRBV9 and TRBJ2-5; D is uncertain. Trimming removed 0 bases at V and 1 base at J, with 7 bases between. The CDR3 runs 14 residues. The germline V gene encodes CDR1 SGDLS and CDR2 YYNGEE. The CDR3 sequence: CASSVETAQETQYF. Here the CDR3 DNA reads TGTGCCAGCAGCGTAGAAACAGCCCAAGAGACCCAGTACTTC.

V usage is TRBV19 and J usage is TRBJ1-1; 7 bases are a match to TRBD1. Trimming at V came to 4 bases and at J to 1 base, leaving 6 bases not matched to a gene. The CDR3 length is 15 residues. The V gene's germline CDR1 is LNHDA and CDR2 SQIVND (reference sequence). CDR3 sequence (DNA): TGTGCCAGTAGTAGAACAGGGGTAGGGAACACTGAAGCTTTCTTT. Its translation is CASSRTGVGNTEAFF.

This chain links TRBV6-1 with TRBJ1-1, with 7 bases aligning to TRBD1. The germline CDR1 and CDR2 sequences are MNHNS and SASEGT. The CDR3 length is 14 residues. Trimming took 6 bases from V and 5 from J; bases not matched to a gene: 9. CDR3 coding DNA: TGTGCCAGCAGAGAACAGGGGCGAGAAACTGAAGCTTTCTTT. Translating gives CASREQGRETEAFF.

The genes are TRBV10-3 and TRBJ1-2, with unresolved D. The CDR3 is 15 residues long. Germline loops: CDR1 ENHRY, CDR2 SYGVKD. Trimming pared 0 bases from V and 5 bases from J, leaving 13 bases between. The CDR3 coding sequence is TGTGCCATCAGTGAGTCCGGTCTACGGAGGTATGGCTACACCTTC. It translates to CAISESGLRRYGYTF.

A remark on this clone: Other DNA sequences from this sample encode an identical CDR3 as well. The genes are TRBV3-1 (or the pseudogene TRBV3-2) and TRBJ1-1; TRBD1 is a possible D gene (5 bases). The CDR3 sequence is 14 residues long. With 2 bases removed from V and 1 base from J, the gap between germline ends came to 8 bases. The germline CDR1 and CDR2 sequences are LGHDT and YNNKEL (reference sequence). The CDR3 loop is CASSQLQGNTEAFF. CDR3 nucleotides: TGTGCCAGCAGCCAACTCCAGGGGAACACTGAAGCTTTCTTT.